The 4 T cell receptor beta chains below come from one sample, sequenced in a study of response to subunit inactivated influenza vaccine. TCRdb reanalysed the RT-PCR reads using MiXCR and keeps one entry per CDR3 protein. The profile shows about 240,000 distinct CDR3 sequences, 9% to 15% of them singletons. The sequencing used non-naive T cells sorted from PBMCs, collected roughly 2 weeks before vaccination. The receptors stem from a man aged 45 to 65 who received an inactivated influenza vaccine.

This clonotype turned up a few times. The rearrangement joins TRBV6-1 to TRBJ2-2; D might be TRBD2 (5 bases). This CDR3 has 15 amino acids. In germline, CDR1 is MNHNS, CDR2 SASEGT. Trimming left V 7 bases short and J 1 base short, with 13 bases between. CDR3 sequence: CASIPAAVNTGELFF. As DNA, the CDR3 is TGTGCCAGCATCCCGGCAGCGGTGAACACCGGGGAGCTGTTTTTT.

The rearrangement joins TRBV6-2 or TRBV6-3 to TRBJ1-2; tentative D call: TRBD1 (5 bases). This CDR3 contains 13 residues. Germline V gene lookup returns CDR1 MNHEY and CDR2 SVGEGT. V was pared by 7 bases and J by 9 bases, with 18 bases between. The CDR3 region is CASTPDTGLSYTF. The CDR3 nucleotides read TGTGCCAGCACCCCGGACACCGGGTTGAGCTACACCTTC.

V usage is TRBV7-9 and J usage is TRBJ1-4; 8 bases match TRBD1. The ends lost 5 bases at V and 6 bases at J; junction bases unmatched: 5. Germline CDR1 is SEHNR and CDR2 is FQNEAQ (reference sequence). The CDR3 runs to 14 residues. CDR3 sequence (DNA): TGTGCCAGCAGCGACAGGGGCCTAGATGAAAAACTGTTTTTT. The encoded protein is CASSDRGLDEKLFF. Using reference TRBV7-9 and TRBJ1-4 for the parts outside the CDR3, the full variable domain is DTGVSQNPRHKITKRGQNVTFRCDPISEHNRLYWYRQTLGQGPEFLTYFQNEAQLEKSRLLSDRFSAERPKGSFSTLEIQRTEQGDSAMYLCASSDRGLDEKLFFGSGTQLSVL.

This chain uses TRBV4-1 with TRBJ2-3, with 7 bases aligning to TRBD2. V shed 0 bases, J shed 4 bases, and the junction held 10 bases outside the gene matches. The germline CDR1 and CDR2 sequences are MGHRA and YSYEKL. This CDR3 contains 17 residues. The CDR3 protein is CASSQETSGAPSDTQYF. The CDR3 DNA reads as TGCGCCAGCAGCCAAGAAACCAGCGGGGCGCCATCAGATACGCAGTATTTT.